The T cell receptor beta chain described here comes from a study of shared clonotypes between healthy human individuals. The assay was immunoSEQ multiplex PCR, and TCRdb's table has in-frame clones only and misses some. This table has some 2.1 million clones, just over 90% appearing once. Cells designated naive CD8 were CD45RO-negative and were positively selected for CCR7, with terminally differentiated effector memory CD45RA+ cells excluded. Free of recent acute infections or vaccinations, the donors were healthy HIV-negative adults. Each donor was a Caucasian adult residing in Nashville, Tennessee. The TCR originated in a man aged 18 to 30 in good health. Some clones in this sample may be carry-over from other donors' samples. Specimen: naive CD8+ T cells from PBMCs.

The CDR3 region is CAISGAGGSTGELFF. In DNA form, the CDR3 reads TGTGCCATCAGTGGAGCGGGAGGAAGTACCGGGGAGCTGTTTTTT. The chain combines TRBV10-3 with TRBJ2-2; 9 positions agree with TRBD2. The trim removed 4 bases at V and 5 bases at J, leaving 5 bases unmatched. The CDR3 length is 15 residues. Per germline, CDR1 ENHRY and CDR2 SYGVKD.